This T cell receptor (beta chain) was captured by sequencing in a study of CD8 T cell repertoires and HIV-1 epitope variants. Remarks on this clone: No antigen is known for it.

TCR beta CDR3 was sequenced at survey depth on immunoSEQ. Profiled with immunoSEQ multiplex PCR; TCRdb holds only in-frame clones, not every one. Among 2,500 to 3,000 clones listed, 55% to 75% were seen once. This CDR3 is built from 15 residues. The V gene end was trimmed by 4 bases and the J gene end by 4 bases; junction bases not matched to a gene: 8. Germline CDR1 PRHDT, CDR2 FYEKMQ (reference sequence). The TCR comes from a male donor with HIV. The sequencing sample was made of cultured CD8+ T cells derived from PBMCs. J is TRBJ1-2 and V is TRBV13; 8 bases line up with TRBD1. CDR3 in DNA: TGTGCCAGCAGCTCGCAGGAGGACAGGGTCTATGGCTACACCTTC. Amino acids: CASSSQEDRVYGYTF.